The 12 T cell receptor beta chains below come from one sample, sequenced in a study of T cells in Graves' hyperthyroidism and ophthalmopathy. The source material, RNA transcripts, was used to amplify TCR beta CDR3 regions. The HTBI primer set drove a first-round RT-PCR of the TCR CDR3. From the multiplex PCR reads, TCRdb called clonotypes with MiXCR, one entry per CDR3 protein. The sample shows under 400,000 distinct CDR3 sequences, about 20% of them seen only once. Material for sequencing was blood. The source is a woman aged 45-65 years with Graves' hyperthyroidism.

Ten or more counts support this clonotype. The CDR3 reads CASSLSGGPVTQYF. The CDR3 coding sequence is TGTGCCAGCAGTTTAAGCGGGGGGCCTGTTACGCAGTATTTT. The rearrangement uses TRBV27 and TRBJ2-3; 9 nucleotides match TRBD2. Trimming cost V 2 bases and J 8 bases; bases outside gene matches: 5. The germline CDR1 and CDR2 sequences are MNHEY and SMNVEV (reference sequence). The CDR3 is 14 amino acids.

The rearrangement links TRBV4-1 to TRBJ2-7; D not certain. The CDR3 loop spans 14 amino acids. V was shortened by 1 base and J by 3 bases, with 10 bases between the two germline ends. Looked up from germline, CDR1 is MGHRA and CDR2 is YSYEKL. CDR3 DNA sequence: TGCGCCAGCAGCCAAGGGGTCCTTGACTACGAGCAGTACGTC. Protein product: CASSQGVLDYEQYV.

This chain uses TRBV7-9 with TRBJ1-1, with D tentatively TRBD1 (5 bases). V lost 5 bases, J lost 11 bases, and 15 bases lay in between. This CDR3 contains 12 residues. Germline CDR1 reads SEHNR; CDR2 reads FQNEAQ (reference sequence). CDR3: CASSLMGSGAFF. The CDR3 nucleotides are TGTGCCAGCAGCCTCATGGGGTCAGGGGCTTTCTTT. The complete variable domain, with remaining parts taken from reference TRBV7-9 and TRBJ1-1, reads DTGVSQNPRHKITKRGQNVTFRCDPISEHNRLYWYRQTLGQGPEFLTYFQNEAQLEKSRLLSDRFSAERPKGSFSTLEIQRTEQGDSAMYLCASSLMGSGAFFGQGTRLTVV.

In its sample, this clonotype was seen many times. This sequence joins TRBV18 and TRBJ1-2, with D hard to call. This CDR3 has 13 residues. Trimming left V 3 bases short and J 1 base short, with 6 bases between. CDR1 is KGHSH and CDR2 is LQKENI in the germline V gene. CDR3 in amino acids: CASSPGHNYGYTF. In nucleotides, the CDR3 is TGTGCCAGCTCACCCGGTCATAACTATGGCTACACCTTC.

This chain links TRBV27 with TRBJ2-5; 8 bases are shared with TRBD2. The germline V gene has CDR1 MNHEY and CDR2 SMNVEV (reference sequence). The ends lost 2 bases at V and 4 bases at J; junction bases unmatched: 9. The CDR3 consists of 16 residues. This chain's CDR3 is CASSLRGGLAGETQYF. The CDR3 coding sequence is TGTGCCAGCAGTTTAAGGGGAGGACTAGCAGGAGAGACCCAGTACTTC.

This clonotype appeared many times. This chain connects TRBV2 to TRBJ1-1; D gene unclear. The V gene lost 7 bases and the J gene lost 1 base, with 16 bases spanning the gap. The CDR3 runs 15 residues. Germline CDR1 SNHLY, CDR2 FYNNEI. The CDR3 sequence is CASTTPDGRNTEAFF. The CDR3 region has the DNA TGTGCCAGCACCACCCCGGACGGGAGGAACACTGAAGCTTTCTTT.

This clonotype was counted between two and nine times. The CDR3 DNA sequence: TGTGCCATCAGTGGGGGACCAAACACCGGGGAGCTGTTTTTT. This encodes CAISGGPNTGELFF. The gene calls are TRBV10-3 and TRBJ2-2; D may match TRBD1 or TRBD2 (5 bases each). This CDR3 spans 14 amino acids. V was pared by 4 bases and J by 2 bases, with 8 bases between. Germline assignment: CDR1 ENHRY and CDR2 SYGVKD.

The chain uses TRBV19 and TRBJ1-1; the D gene is possibly TRBD1 (5 bases). The CDR3 is made up of 14 amino acids. V was shortened by 3 bases and J by 2 bases, with 10 bases between the two germline ends. Looked up from germline, CDR1 is LNHDA and CDR2 is SQIVND (reference sequence). In nucleotides, the CDR3 is TGTGCCAGTAGTATGGACACGATTAACACTGAAGCTTTCTTT. It yields the protein CASSMDTINTEAFF. The whole variable domain, filled in from reference TRBV19 and TRBJ1-1, reads DGGITQSPKYLFRKEGQNVTLSCEQNLNHDAMYWYRQDPGQGLRLIYYSQIVNDFQKGDIAEGYSVSREKKESFPLTVTSAQKNPTAFYLCASSMDTINTEAFFGQGTRLTVV.

This clonotype appeared many times. The CDR3 reads CASSLEGAYGYTF. CDR3 in DNA: TGTGCCAGCAGTTTAGAGGGGGCCTATGGCTACACCTTC. The V call is TRBV12-3 or TRBV12-4, the J call TRBJ1-2; 7 nucleotides agree with TRBD1. With V trimmed by 1 base and J by 4 bases, 0 bases remained unmatched. The CDR3 has 13 residues.

This clonotype was detected a few times. The chain is built from TRBV7-4 and TRBJ2-7; D remains ambiguous. The CDR3 runs 13 residues. Germline V lookup: CDR1 SGHVT, CDR2 SQSDAQ. V was trimmed by 4 bases and J by 6 bases, leaving 13 bases between them. CDR3 nucleotides: TGTGCCAGCAGCTCCCGTCCGGTCCCCGAGCAGTACTTC. It is translated as CASSSRPVPEQYF.

The chain carries TRBV3-1 and TRBJ2-7; TRBD2 aligns across 9 bases. This CDR3 comprises 15 residues. The germline CDR1 and CDR2 sequences are LGHDT and YNNKEL (reference sequence). The junction had 2 bases not matched to a gene; V was cut back by 0 bases and J by 2 bases. The CDR3 region is CASSQDPSGAYEQYF. In DNA, the CDR3 is TGTGCCAGCAGCCAAGACCCTAGCGGGGCCTACGAGCAGTACTTC.

This clonotype occurred a few times. The J gene is TRBJ2-6, the V gene TRBV6-1; TRBD2 is a possible D gene (5 bases). V was cut by 7 bases and J by 0 bases, with 10 bases left in between. This CDR3 contains 15 residues. Per germline, CDR1 MNHNS and CDR2 SASEGT. Here the CDR3 reads CASTPDFSGANVLTF. The CDR3 DNA reads TGTGCCAGCACCCCGGACTTCTCTGGGGCCAACGTCCTGACTTTC.